Detailed here is one T cell receptor (beta chain). This clone turned up a few times. This receptor's antigen is unknown. The record has no base qualities; no much larger clone is one base away. From the cysteine through the phenylalanine, the CDR3 covers 8 amino acids. The only DNA kept is the CDR3, 24 bases in frame from the first base. V lost 11 bases and J lost 4 bases; the stretch between them is 2 bases long. CDR1 and CDR2 were assigned from the germline V gene as MNHEY and SVGAGI. To sequence the TCRbeta CDR3 region, genomic DNA was isolated from the sorted cells. TCRbeta CDR3 regions were sequenced using the immunoSEQ Assay. As stored in TCRdb, this immuneACCESS dataset retains in-frame rearrangements with V and J assigned. A fraction of the clones does not appear; measured against another copy, unresolved V genes explain less than half of the discrepancy, and the remainder lacks a known reason. The sample table shows 40,000 to 60,000 clones, and over 85% are seen once. The ten largest clonotypes hold more than 45% of the sample.

The sample comes from a study of OX40 agonist ivuxolimab in advanced cancers. In terms of the full investigation: The costimulatory receptor OX40 (CD134) was targeted by ivuxolimab, a fully human IgG2 agonistic monoclonal antibody. Intravenous ivuxolimab was administered to patients every 2 weeks at six dose levels: 0.01, 0.1, 0.3, 1.5, 3 and 10 mg/kg. Among the roughly 52 dose-escalation patients, 19 had hepatocellular carcinoma, approximately 15 melanoma, 9 renal cell carcinoma and 9 head and neck cancer. In the dose-escalation cohort, roughly 80% of patients were male, and the mean age was approximately 60 years, with a range of about 23 to 85. Prior anti-PD-1, anti-PD-L1 or anti-CTLA-4 therapy was permitted, and checkpoint inhibitors had been received by about 44% of dose-escalation patients. Partial responses were achieved by three dose-escalation patients, of whom one had hepatocellular carcinoma and two had cutaneous melanoma. The purpose of peripheral TCRbeta sequencing was to test whether ivuxolimab changed TCR sequence diversity and led to clonal T-cell expansion. The paper reports the monotherapy dose-escalation portion (N of about 50 patients) of the phase I ivuxolimab trial. General conclusions and limits of the study: At doses from 0.1 to 3.0 mg/kg, clonal expansion was seen in both CD4+ and CD8+ blood T cells between baseline and week 6. The antigen specificity of the peripheral T cells that underwent clonal expansion was not determined. After ivuxolimab, expanded clones were on average more numerous among CD8+ T cells than among CD4+ T cells. Low levels of normalized T-cell clonal expansion were also seen in some patients who did not respond. In the 0.1-3.0 mg/kg groups, partial responders had among the lowest normalized peripheral clonal expansion, particularly in CD8+ T cells.

The trial excluded patients who had a history of autoimmune disease or who were on systemic immunosuppression. Peripheral blood for TCR sequencing was drawn from every dose cohort at baseline, at cycle 4 day 1 and at cycle 7 day 1. Samples came from an open-label, multicenter, first-in-human phase I dose-escalation trial of ivuxolimab. Adults with locally advanced or metastatic head and neck squamous cell, hepatocellular, melanoma or renal cell carcinoma were enrolled in the trial. Before TCR sequencing, CD4+ and CD8+ T cells were separately sorted from peripheral blood. The clonotype originates from an adult with an advanced solid tumor such as melanoma, head and neck, liver or kidney cancer. Sequencing used CD4+ or CD8+ T cells sorted from blood, obtained in a trial of the OX40 agonist ivuxolimab. The sequence links TRBV6-5 to TRBJ1-2, with the D gene not clear enough to name. CDR3 protein: CAGYGYTF. Here is the DNA: TGTGCCGGCTATGGCTACACCTTC.